The rows below give T cell receptor beta chains drawn from one sample of a study of cytomegalovirus exposure and HLA in healthy donors. The protocol was immunoSEQ multiplex PCR, while the TCRdb copy is restricted to in-frame clones and leaves out a portion. This table has some 130,000 clones, roughly 9.6% appearing once. The sample consisted of PBMCs. The receptors were sampled from a woman aged 40 to 50 in good health and CMV-seropositive. Each CDR3 is given with its conserved first and last residue. The D gene is left open where the match is weak. Clone size is stated in some rows and not others, as once, few, many or a class when expanded.

clone_size,v_call,j_call,d_call,cdr3_nt,cdr3_aa
few,TRBV5-5,TRBJ2-1,TRBD2,TGTGCCAGCAGCTTGTCAGCGGGGGGTTACAATGAGCAGTTCTTC,CASSLSAGGYNEQFF
few,TRBV7-2,TRBJ2-1,-,TGTGCCAGCAGCTTAGCGAGGTACAATGAGCAGTTCTTC,CASSLARYNEQFF
-,TRBV11-2,TRBJ2-5,-,TGTGCCAGCACCCCTAGTCGGGGGTACGGAGAGACCCAGTACTTC,CASTPSRGYGETQYF
few,TRBV6-6,TRBJ2-7,TRBD2,TGTGCCAGCAAGCGGGACGGGGAGAACGAGCAGTACTTC,CASKRDGENEQYF
-,TRBV19,TRBJ2-1,-,TGTGCCAGTAGTGGGAGCGGGTCCTACAATGAGCAGTTCTTC,CASSGSGSYNEQFF
few,TRBV4-3,TRBJ1-2,-,TGCGCCAGCAGCCAAGATCGCAGGGACTATGGCTACACCTTC,CASSQDRRDYGYTF
few,TRBV5-1,TRBJ1-1,TRBD1,TGCGCCAGCAGGGCGGAGACAGGGTATGGCACTGAAGCTTTCTTT,CASRAETGYGTEAFF
few,TRBV6-5,TRBJ2-7,-,TGTGCCAGCCGGGAGCGTAGCGAGCAGTACTTC,CASRERSEQYF
-,TRBV19,TRBJ1-5,-,TGTGCCAGTAGTTACAGCCTTAACAATCAGCCCCAGCATTTT,CASSYSLNNQPQHF
-,TRBV7-9,TRBJ1-1,-,TGTGCCAGCAGACGGGGTTCAGTAAACACTGAAGCTTTCTTT,CASRRGSVNTEAFF
few,TRBV19,TRBJ1-1,-,TGTGCCAGTAGGGGGGGGCGTATAACTGAAGCTTTCTTT,CASRGGRITEAFF
few,TRBV7-3,TRBJ2-3,TRBD2,TGTGCCAGCAGCTTTGGGGGGGGAAGCACAGATACGCAGTATTTT,CASSFGGGSTDTQYF
-,TRBV6-5,TRBJ2-7,TRBD1,TGTGCCAGCAGTTACTCGGGACAGGGTTTAGACGAGCAGTACTTC,CASSYSGQGLDEQYF
few,TRBV10-3,TRBJ2-2,-,TGTGCCATCAGTGAGTCCAACAGCCTGAACACCGGGGAGCTGTTTTTT,CAISESNSLNTGELFF
-,TRBV7-9,TRBJ2-2,TRBD2,TGTGCCAGCAGCTTACACCGGGGGGGCCTGGTCGGGGAGCTGTTTTTT,CASSLHRGGLVGELFF
-,TRBV7-2,TRBJ1-5,-,TGTGCCAGCAGCCGGCGGGGGGTTGGCAATCAGCCCCAGCATTTT,CASSRRGVGNQPQHF
-,TRBV7-8,TRBJ1-5,TRBD1,TGTGCCAGCAGCCCGGCGGGCAGGGGGATAGGAAGCAATCAGCCCCAGCATTTT,CASSPAGRGIGSNQPQHF
few,TRBV29-1,TRBJ1-1,TRBD1,TGCAGCGTTGAAGGGGCAGGGGGTGTCATGAACACTGAAGCTTTCTTT,CSVEGAGGVMNTEAFF
-,TRBV2,TRBJ1-2,-,TGTGCCAGCACTCTGGGACTTACCTATGGGGGCTACACCTTC,CASTLGLTYGGYTF
few,TRBV5-1,TRBJ1-1,-,TGCGCCAGCAGCTTGGCCTTGGGGGGGACTGAAGCTTTCTTT,CASSLALGGTEAFF
-,TRBV7-8,TRBJ1-3,-,TGTGCCAGCAGCCCTCGGACAGCGAGCTCTGGAAACACCATATATTTT,CASSPRTASSGNTIYF
-,TRBV7-9,TRBJ1-5,-,TGTGCCAGCAGCTCCCCGGCGGGTCAGCCCCAGCATTTT,CASSSPAGQPQHF
few,TRBV6-6,TRBJ1-1,-,TGTGCCAGCAGTCCACAGGGGAACACTGAAGCTTTCTTT,CASSPQGNTEAFF
-,TRBV11-2,TRBJ2-5,TRBD2,TGTGCCAGCAGCTTAGGCGGGGGGGCCGCGACCCAGTACTTC,CASSLGGGAATQYF
few,TRBV5-5,TRBJ1-6,-,TGTGCCAGCAGCACCGGGAGTTTAAATTCACCCCTCCACTTT,CASSTGSLNSPLHF
-,TRBV27,TRBJ2-7,TRBD1,TGTGCCAGCAGTCGGCGAGGACAGGGAATCTACGAGCAGTACTTC,CASSRRGQGIYEQYF
-,TRBV7-9,TRBJ1-1,-,TGTGCCAGCATGGGGGGGGATACTGAAGCTTTCTTT,CASMGGDTEAFF
few,TRBV5-1,TRBJ1-2,TRBD1,TGCGCCAGCAGCCCGGGACAGGGTTATGGCTACACCTTC,CASSPGQGYGYTF
-,TRBV4-2,TRBJ2-1,-,TGTGCCAGCAGCCAAGATAGGGGGAGCTCCTACAATGAGCAGTTCTTC,CASSQDRGSSYNEQFF
-,TRBV12-5,TRBJ2-3,-,TGTGCTAGTGGTCCCGCAGGGGCAGATACGCAGTATTTT,CASGPAGADTQYF
few,TRBV7-2,TRBJ2-1,-,TGTGCCAGCACCGCTTCCGGTGAGCAGTTCTTC,CASTASGEQFF
-,TRBV6-6,TRBJ2-3,-,TGTGCCAGCAGCCGGGACTCACAGGATACGCAGTATTTT,CASSRDSQDTQYF
-,TRBV2,TRBJ1-1,TRBD1,TGTGCCAGCAAGGGGGCTCGGGTTGAAGCTTTCTTT,CASKGARVEAFF
few,TRBV6-1,TRBJ1-1,TRBD1,TGTGCCAGCATTCGACAGGGGGCTGGGACTGAAGCTTTCTTT,CASIRQGAGTEAFF
-,TRBV18,TRBJ1-1,TRBD1,TGTGCCAGCTCACCTCTGCCCCCAGGGAGGGGACAGGATGAAGCTTTCTTT,CASSPLPPGRGQDEAFF
few,TRBV27,TRBJ2-7,TRBD1,TGTGCCAGCAGTTTATCCCGACAGGGATTACACTTC,CASSLSRQGLHF
few,TRBV5-4,TRBJ1-2,-,TGTGCCAGCAGCTTGGAGGGAGGGGCTTTTCCTGATGGCTACACCTTC,CASSLEGGAFPDGYTF
few,TRBV6-5,TRBJ1-5,TRBD1,TGTGCCAGCGGTACGGACCGGGACAGGGGTCAGCCCCAGCATTTT,CASGTDRDRGQPQHF
-,TRBV2,TRBJ1-2,-,TGTGCCAGCAGTGAACAGGGGCGCCCCTCTAACTATGGCTACACCTTC,CASSEQGRPSNYGYTF
few,TRBV5-8,TRBJ2-5,-,TGTGCCAGCAGCTGGGGAGGGACAGGCTTCGGGGAGACCCAGTACTTC,CASSWGGTGFGETQYF
few,TRBV6-4,TRBJ2-2,-,TGTGCCAGCAGTGACCAGGGGCACGGGGAGCTGTTTTTT,CASSDQGHGELFF
many,TRBV2,TRBJ1-1,-,TGTGCCAGCAGTGAAGCGGCAGGGGCTGAAGCTTTCTTT,CASSEAAGAEAFF
few,TRBV5-5,TRBJ2-1,-,TGTGCCAGCAGCTTGGGACAGAGCTCCTACAATGAGCAGTTCTTC,CASSLGQSSYNEQFF
-,TRBV4-3,TRBJ2-5,TRBD2,TGCGCCAGCAGCCAAGTCGTCCCTAGCGGGGGCCGGGAGACCCAGTACTTC,CASSQVVPSGGRETQYF
few,TRBV5-4,TRBJ2-7,TRBD1,TGTGCCAGCAGCAAGACAGGGAGTCCCACCTACGAGCAGTACTTC,CASSKTGSPTYEQYF
few,TRBV6-1,TRBJ1-1,-,TGTGCCAGCAGTGTACAGACCACTGAAGCTTTCTTT,CASSVQTTEAFF
-,TRBV11-2,TRBJ1-2,-,TGTGCCAGCAGCTTAGACGGCTATGGCTACACCTTC,CASSLDGYGYTF
few,TRBV7-3,TRBJ1-1,-,TGTGCCAGCAGCTTAATCGTCAGCACTGAAGCTTTCTTT,CASSLIVSTEAFF
few,TRBV2,TRBJ2-4,-,TGTGCCAGCAGTCAAACAGGGCGGGGGCCTGAAAACATTCAGTACTTC,CASSQTGRGPENIQYF
-,TRBV5-1,TRBJ2-5,TRBD2,TGCGCCAGCAGCCCGCTGGTAGCGGGGGAAGAGACCCAGTACTTC,CASSPLVAGEETQYF
-,TRBV4-3,TRBJ1-5,TRBD1,TGCGCCAGCAGCCAGGGACAGGGTTTCCAGCCCCAGCATTTT,CASSQGQGFQPQHF
few,TRBV10-1,TRBJ2-7,TRBD2,TGCGCCCCCTCCCTACTAGCGGGATACGAGCAGTACTTC,CAPSLLAGYEQYF
few,TRBV5-1,TRBJ2-7,TRBD2,TGCGCCAGCAGCGGTTCGACTAGCGGGGGGTCCTACGAGCAGTACTTC,CASSGSTSGGSYEQYF
few,TRBV6-1,TRBJ1-2,-,TGTGCCAGCAGTGAAAGGGGGGGGGTGACTGGCTACACCTTC,CASSERGGVTGYTF
few,TRBV19,TRBJ2-1,-,TGTGCCAGTACCTACAGTAGCTCCTACAATGAGCAGTTCTTC,CASTYSSSYNEQFF